This TCR beta chain was identified during a study of a mutant IDH1 vaccine in newly diagnosed glioma. About the study: All eight of the vaccinations patients received fell in weeks 1, 3, 5, 7, 11, 15, 19 and 23. Earlier therapy was either radiotherapy, temozolomide, or both, and most got both.

As to time point: week 11, during vaccination. Vaccination comprised doses that each held 300 ug of mutant IDH1 20-mer peptide, plus topical imiquimod. Study-wide results and caveats: Vaccination elicited immune responses in 80% to 95% of patients. Pseudoprogression apparently tracked independently of changes in top peripheral T cell clonotypes.

CDR1 is LGHNA, CDR2 YSLEER, per germline. Trimming pared 0 bases from V and 7 bases from J, leaving 9 bases between. The CDR3 is made up of 14 amino acids. Here immunoSEQ multiplex PCR was the method, and the copy in TCRdb shows in-frame clones only, minus some. The data contain around 62,000 clones, approximately 91% of them singletons. About this clone: Its target is not known.

Material: PBMCs, obtained from a glioma patient whose treatment included an IDH1 peptide vaccine. The chain uses TRBV4-3 and TRBJ1-4; unclear D gene. The receptor was isolated from a man in his forties or fifties with glioma. DNA of the CDR3: TGCGCCAGCAGCCAAGACCGGAGATTTGAAAAACTGTTTTTT. This encodes CASSQDRRFEKLFF.